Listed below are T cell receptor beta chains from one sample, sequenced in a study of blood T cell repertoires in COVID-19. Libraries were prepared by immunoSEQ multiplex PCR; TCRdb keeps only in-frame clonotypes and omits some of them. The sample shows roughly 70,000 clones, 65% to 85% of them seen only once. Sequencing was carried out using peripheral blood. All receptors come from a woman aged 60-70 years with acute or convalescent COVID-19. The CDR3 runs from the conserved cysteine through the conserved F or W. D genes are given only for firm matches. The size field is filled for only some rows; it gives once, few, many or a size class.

DNA: TGTGCCAGCAGCTTAGATCCGGATGAAAAACTGTTTTTT
CDR3: CASSLDPDEKLFF
size: NA
D: NA
J: TRBJ1-4
V: TRBV11-2

DNA: TGCGCCAGCAGCTTGGGGTCTCTAGCGGGGGGACCAGATACGCAGTATTTT
CDR3: CASSLGSLAGGPDTQYF
size: NA
D: TRBD2
J: TRBJ2-3
V: TRBV5-1

DNA: TGTGCCAGCAGCCGAGTCGTTGACAGGGCCAATTCACCCCTCCACTTT
CDR3: CASSRVVDRANSPLHF
size: NA
D: TRBD1
J: TRBJ1-6
V: TRBV11-2

DNA: TGTGCCACCAGCAGGGGGGGGAACACTGAAGCTTTCTTT
CDR3: CATSRGGNTEAFF
size: NA
D: NA
J: TRBJ1-1
V: TRBV15

DNA: TGTGCCAGCAGACTCTCGTTCGACTACGAGCAGTACTTC
CDR3: CASRLSFDYEQYF
size: NA
D: NA
J: TRBJ2-7
V: TRBV14

DNA: TGTGCCAGCTCATCTGAGTCAGGGGACTATGGCTACACCTTC
CDR3: CASSSESGDYGYTF
size: NA
D: NA
J: TRBJ1-2
V: TRBV18

DNA: TGTGCCAGCAGCTACAGGGTGGTCACCGGGGAGCTGTTTTTT
CDR3: CASSYRVVTGELFF
size: few
D: NA
J: TRBJ2-2
V: TRBV14

DNA: TGTGCCAGTAGTATAGGGGCCACAGGGGGCAATACTGAAGCTTTCTTT
CDR3: CASSIGATGGNTEAFF
size: NA
D: TRBD1
J: TRBJ1-1
V: TRBV19

DNA: TGTGCCAGCTCACCCCGCGGCCCGGGACAGGGTGAAAAACTGTTTTTT
CDR3: CASSPRGPGQGEKLFF
size: once
D: TRBD1
J: TRBJ1-4
V: TRBV18

DNA: TGTGCCAGTAGTTCTACAGGGTCCAATGAGCAGTTCTTC
CDR3: CASSSTGSNEQFF
size: NA
D: NA
J: TRBJ2-1
V: TRBV19

DNA: TGTGCCAGCAGCGTAGGGCTAGCGGCCCTCACAGATACGCAGTATTTT
CDR3: CASSVGLAALTDTQYF
size: NA
D: TRBD2
J: TRBJ2-3
V: TRBV9

DNA: TGTGCCAGCAGTGAAGGGGGGCGAGGGTATGGCTACACCTTC
CDR3: CASSEGGRGYGYTF
size: NA
D: NA
J: TRBJ1-2
V: TRBV6-1

DNA: TGTGCCAGCAGCGTTAGCGGGGGGGTAGGCTACAATGAGCAGTTCTTC
CDR3: CASSVSGGVGYNEQFF
size: NA
D: TRBD2
J: TRBJ2-1
V: TRBV5-8

DNA: TGCGCCAGCAGCACGACAGGGGCCAACAATCAGCCCCAGCATTTT
CDR3: CASSTTGANNQPQHF
size: NA
D: TRBD1
J: TRBJ1-5
V: TRBV5-1

DNA: TGTGCCAGCTCCGCTGGGGGGTATGGAAAACTGTTTTTT
CDR3: CASSAGGYGKLFF
size: few
D: NA
J: TRBJ1-4
V: TRBV18